The 18 T cell receptor beta chains below were found in one sample sequenced in a study of blood T cells in healthy people across ages. Using a J-beta primer mix together with a sample-barcoded 5' primer, a second PCR was run for roughly 7 to 12 cycles. TCRdb reanalysed the 5' RACE reads using MiXCR and keeps one entry per CDR3 protein. The top ten clones hold roughly 24% of a sample with around 2 million distinct CDR3 sequences, about 39% of them seen once. Sequences were obtained from blood. These receptors came from a human donor in good health.

This clonotype was recorded a few times. The chain combines TRBV7-6 with TRBJ2-5, with 8 bases that match TRBD1. The CDR3 length is 15 residues. The germline V gene encodes CDR1 SGHVS and CDR2 FNYEAQ. V gave up 2 bases and J gave up 11 bases; unmatched junction bases: 13. The CDR3 loop reads CASSLSGTGLRKQYF. DNA for the CDR3: TGTGCCAGCAGCTTATCCGGGACAGGACTACGCAAGCAGTACTTC.

This chain connects TRBV12-3 or TRBV12-4 to TRBJ1-5; D might be TRBD1 (5 bases). Trimming shortened V by 5 bases and J by 4 bases, and 12 bases separated the two germline ends. The CDR3 runs 14 residues. The CDR3 loop is CASSTGLRNQPQHF. In DNA, the CDR3 is TGTGCCAGCAGTACAGGCCTACGGAATCAGCCCCAGCATTTT.

This chain uses TRBV7-8 with TRBJ1-2, with 10 positions matching TRBD1. V was pared by 2 bases and J by 4 bases, with 10 bases of the junction left unmatched. In germline, CDR1 is SGHVS, CDR2 FQNEAQ. CDR3 length: 17 amino acids. The CDR3 coding sequence is TGTGCCAGCAGCTTAAGAGGGACAGGGGACTCCTTCTATGGCTACACCTTC. It is translated as CASSLRGTGDSFYGYTF.

In its sample, this clonotype was seen a few times. This rearrangement joins TRBV3-1 to TRBJ2-5; 11 nucleotides match TRBD2. Trimming at V came to 4 bases and at J to 4 bases, leaving 8 bases not matched to a gene. In germline, CDR1 is LGHDT, CDR2 YNNKEL (reference sequence). The CDR3 has 16 amino acids. For the CDR3, the DNA is TGTGCCAGCAGCCGAAATAGCGGGGGGGCCGGAGAGACCCAGTACTTC. Its translation is CASSRNSGGAGETQYF.

This chain links TRBV15 with TRBJ2-7, with 7 bases lining up with TRBD2. The germline V gene encodes CDR1 LNHNV and CDR2 YYDKDF (reference sequence). Trimming took 5 bases from V and 2 from J; bases not matched to a gene: 9. This CDR3 is built from 15 residues. The CDR3 nucleotides are TGTGCCACCAGCTCAGTACACGGGACTACCTACGAGCAGTACTTC. It specifies CATSSVHGTTYEQYF.

CDR3 in amino acids: CASSFGFLQETQYF. CDR3 coding DNA: TGTGCCAGCAGTTTTGGGTTTCTGCAAGAGACCCAGTACTTC. This sequence joins TRBV12-3 or TRBV12-4 and TRBJ2-5; no reliable D call. This CDR3 spans 14 amino acids. Trimming left V 3 bases short and J 2 bases short, with 10 bases between.

The rearrangement links TRBV7-2 to TRBJ2-3; possibly TRBD1 for D (6 bases). The V end lost 5 bases, the J end lost 4 bases, and 10 bases lay between the germline ends. The CDR3 is made up of 13 amino acids. Per the germline V gene, CDR1 is SGHTA and CDR2 is FQGNSA. This chain's CDR3 is CASSGTGSDTQYF. CDR3 nucleotides: TGTGCCAGCAGCGGCACAGGGTCAGATACGCAGTATTTT.

This clonotype was counted a few times. The J gene is TRBJ1-1, the V gene TRBV5-6; D possibly corresponds to TRBD1 (6 bases). The CDR3 covers 13 residues. Germline lookup yields CDR1 SGHDT and CDR2 YYEEEE. Trimming took 4 bases from V and 6 from J, leaving 13 bases between them. CDR3 in DNA: TGTGCCAGCAGCCGTGACAGGTCTTCTGAAGCTTTCTTT. Translation: CASSRDRSSEAFF.

This clonotype was observed a single time. The chain joins TRBV7-2 to TRBJ2-7; D is possibly TRBD1 or TRBD2 (6 bases each). This CDR3 spans 15 amino acids. The V gene lost 1 base and the J gene lost 0 bases, with 10 bases spanning the gap. Germline CDR1 is SGHTA and CDR2 is FQGNSA. In nucleotides, the CDR3 is TGTGCCAGCAGCTTAGAACGGGGGCCCTCCTACGAGCAGTACTTC. This translates into CASSLERGPSYEQYF.

This clonotype turned up a few times. V usage is TRBV25-1 and J usage is TRBJ2-3; D unclear. Trimming shortened V by 1 base and J by 4 bases, and 6 bases separated the two germline ends. The CDR3 runs to 13 residues. CDR1 is MGHDK and CDR2 is SYGVNS in the germline V gene. The CDR3 sequence is CASSESWADTQYF. CDR3 DNA: TGTGCCAGCAGTGAATCATGGGCAGATACGCAGTATTTT.

This clonotype appeared a few times. The J gene is TRBJ1-5, the V gene TRBV5-1; D gene unclear. This CDR3 is built from 13 residues. V shed 2 bases and J shed 5 bases, with 8 bases lying between them. CDR1 and CDR2 from the germline V gene are SGHRS and YFSETQ. CDR3 bases: TGCGCCAGCAGCTTCGATCCAGATCAGCCCCAGCATTTT. This encodes CASSFDPDQPQHF. Supplemented by reference TRBV5-1 and TRBJ1-5, the full variable domain reads KAGVTQTPRYLIKTRGQQVTLSCSPISGHRSVSWYQQTPGQGLQFLFEYFSETQRNKGNFPGRFSGRQFSNSRSEMNVSTLELGDSALYLCASSFDPDQPQHFGDGTRLSIL.

This rearrangement joins TRBV27 to TRBJ1-5, with TRBD1 as a possible D gene (6 bases). Germline-derived CDR1 and CDR2 are MNHEY and SMNVEV (reference sequence). Trimming stripped 3 bases from V and 5 bases from J, with 14 bases between. This CDR3 is built from 15 residues. CDR3 nucleotides: TGTGCCAGCAGTTTCGGGGGCAGTCAAGATCAGCCCCAGCATTTT. As protein: CASSFGGSQDQPQHF.

Notes on this clonotype: One junction end does not reproduce the germline sequence, and a read error may be involved. The J gene is TRBJ2-5, the V gene TRBV7-7, with D possibly matching TRBD1 (6 bases). Germline assignment: CDR1 SSHAT and CDR2 FNYEAQ (reference sequence). The CDR3 covers 14 residues. The CDR3 reads CASSVTGFGETQYF. As DNA, the CDR3 is TGTGCTAGCAGCGTTACAGGGTTCGGGGAGACCCAGTACTTC.

CDR3 in DNA: TGTGCCAGCAGCTTATCCCTAACAGGGACTAATGAAAAACTGTTTTTT. It translates to CASSLSLTGTNEKLFF. The V and J genes are TRBV7-2 and TRBJ1-4; D perhaps matches TRBD1 (6 bases). The CDR3 spans 16 residues. Trimming left V 2 bases short and J 2 bases short, with 12 bases between. CDR1 SGHTA and CDR2 FQGNSA come from the germline V gene.

V usage is TRBV6-2 or TRBV6-3 and J usage is TRBJ1-1; D gene unclear. The CDR3 totals 14 residues. Trimming stripped 6 bases from V and 8 bases from J, with 19 bases between. CDR1 and CDR2 (germline): MNHEY, SVGEGT. The CDR3 coding sequence is TGTGCCAGCAGCCCCCCTCCACCTTCGTGGGAAGCTTTCTTT. It translates to CASSPPPPSWEAFF.

This chain links TRBV5-5 with TRBJ1-5; maybe TRBD1 (6 bases). Germline CDR1 is SGHKS and CDR2 is YYEKEE (reference sequence). The ends were cut back, 3 bases at V and 7 bases at J, with 11 bases in the middle. There are 13 residues in the CDR3. CDR3 nucleotide sequence: TGTGCCAGCAGCTCCGCAGGGGAACAGCCCCAGCATTTT. It yields the protein CASSSAGEQPQHF.

This clonotype was seen a few times. The chain recombines TRBV7-9 with TRBJ2-7, with D uncertain. This CDR3 has 12 residues. V lost 4 bases to trimming and J lost 3 bases, with 7 bases between them. Germline V gives CDR1 SEHNR, CDR2 FQNEAQ (reference sequence). CDR3 amino acids: CASSSENYEQYF. The CDR3 DNA reads as TGTGCCAGCAGCTCCGAAAACTACGAGCAGTACTTC.

The J gene is TRBJ2-6, the V gene TRBV6-2 or TRBV6-3; 9 nucleotides match TRBD1. This CDR3 has 23 amino acids. Germline V gene data show CDR1 as MNHEY and CDR2 as SVGEGT. V lost 3 bases and J lost 0; bases outside the gene matches: 21. CDR3 region: CASSYLLQGASGYVISGANVLTF. The CDR3 region has the DNA TGTGCCAGCAGTTATCTCCTACAGGGGGCTTCGGGTTACGTTATCTCTGGGGCCAACGTCCTGACTTTC.